The 15 T cell receptor beta chains given below trace back to one sample, sequenced in a study of shared clonotypes between healthy human individuals. Assay: immunoSEQ multiplex PCR; the TCRdb copy retains only in-frame clones and omits some. This sample carries about 980,000 clones, approximately 76% of them seen once, and the ten largest clones take approximately 1.5%. Sequencing used memory CD4+ T cells sorted from blood. Subset here: CD45RA-negative fraction. These receptors were obtained from a young man in good health.

The V and J genes are TRBV19 and TRBJ2-7; D may correspond to TRBD1 or TRBD2 (5 bases each). There are 15 residues in the CDR3. V dropped 5 bases and J dropped 6 bases, with 20 bases sitting between them. The germline V gene encodes CDR1 LNHDA and CDR2 SQIVND (reference sequence). CDR3 nucleotide sequence: TGTGCCAGTAGTGCCCACCCCGCCGGGACCCCCGAGCAGTACTTC. It is translated as CASSAHPAGTPEQYF. Full variable domain (missing parts from reference TRBV19 and TRBJ2-7): DGGITQSPKYLFRKEGQNVTLSCEQNLNHDAMYWYRQDPGQGLRLIYYSQIVNDFQKGDIAEGYSVSREKKESFPLTVTSAQKNPTAFYLCASSAHPAGTPEQYFGPGTRLTVT.

The V call is TRBV5-4, the J call TRBJ1-1; D gene unclear. The germline gives CDR1 SGHNT, CDR2 YYREEE (reference sequence). The CDR3 extends over 12 amino acids. V was clipped by 5 bases and J by 2 bases, with 7 bases between them. The CDR3 protein is CASRKPNTEAFF. CDR3 DNA sequence: TGTGCCAGCAGGAAACCAAACACTGAAGCTTTCTTT.

This sequence joins TRBV6-1 and TRBJ1-5; the D gene is possibly TRBD1 (5 bases). V lost 0 bases to trimming and J lost 2 bases, with 11 bases between them. CDR3 size: 16 residues. CDR1 is MNHNS, CDR2 SASEGT, per germline. The CDR3 coding sequence is TGTGCCAGCAGTGAAGCGCCCAGGGTAGGCAATCAGCCCCAGCATTTT. It encodes CASSEAPRVGNQPQHF.

The V and J genes are TRBV4-3 and TRBJ2-1; 12 bases align to TRBD2. The CDR3 runs 16 residues. The V and J ends lost 0 bases and 10 bases, in that order; junction bases with no gene match: 7. Germline V gene sequence: CDR1 LGHNA, CDR2 YSLEER. The CDR3: CASSQELAGGREEQFF. CDR3 bases: TGCGCCAGCAGCCAAGAACTAGCGGGAGGCCGAGAGGAGCAGTTCTTC.

The chain recombines TRBV6-5 with TRBJ2-5; TRBD1 matches 7 bases. V trimming: 4 bases; J trimming: 5 bases; junction bases outside the gene matches: 13. The length of the CDR3 is 16 residues. The germline V gene encodes CDR1 MNHEY and CDR2 SVGAGI. The CDR3 protein is CASSSRRDSPVETQYF. CDR3 nucleotide sequence: TGTGCCAGCAGTTCCCGCCGGGACAGCCCTGTTGAGACCCAGTACTTC.

The V call is TRBV6-1, the J call TRBJ2-6; D not resolved. This CDR3 spans 15 amino acids. Trimming cost V 7 bases and J 0 bases, with 10 bases left between them. From germline, CDR1 is MNHNS and CDR2 SASEGT. Here the CDR3 reads CASTPSGSGANVLTF. In nucleotides, the CDR3 is TGTGCCAGCACCCCGTCAGGCTCTGGGGCCAACGTCCTGACTTTC.

This chain links TRBV7-9 with TRBJ2-2; either TRBD1 or TRBD2 may fit D (5 bases each). Germline assignment: CDR1 SEHNR and CDR2 FQNEAQ (reference sequence). V dropped 8 bases and J dropped 0 bases, with 13 bases sitting between them. This CDR3 is built from 15 residues. CDR3 DNA: TGTGCCAGCCCCGAGGGGCTAGCGAACACCGGGGAGCTGTTTTTT. It specifies CASPEGLANTGELFF. The variable domain in full, completed from reference TRBV7-9 and TRBJ2-2, reads DTGVSQNPRHKITKRGQNVTFRCDPISEHNRLYWYRQTLGQGPEFLTYFQNEAQLEKSRLLSDRFSAERPKGSFSTLEIQRTEQGDSAMYLCASPEGLANTGELFFGEGSRLTVL.

The rearrangement joins TRBV6-6 to TRBJ2-5; TRBD2 might be the D (6 bases). CDR3 size: 13 residues. The V end was cut by 5 bases, the J end by 5 bases, with 12 bases between. Germline CDR1 is MNHNY and CDR2 is SVGAGI (reference sequence). The CDR3 DNA reads TGTGCCAGCAGTCCGGGGGTTGGGGAGACCCAGTACTTC. Its translation: CASSPGVGETQYF.

This clone was recorded once. This rearrangement joins TRBV19 to TRBJ2-3; D gene uncertain. The V gene lost 4 bases and the J gene lost 0 bases, with 14 bases spanning the gap. Germline V gene data show CDR1 as LNHDA and CDR2 as SQIVND (reference sequence). The CDR3 covers 16 residues. CDR3 DNA sequence: TGTGCCAGTAGTACGACCACGACAACTAGCACAGATACGCAGTATTTT. Translated, it gives CASSTTTTTSTDTQYF.

The V call is TRBV5-6, the J call TRBJ1-3; no clear D gene. Trimming cost V 0 bases and J 0 bases, with 13 bases left between them. CDR1 is SGHDT, CDR2 YYEEEE, per germline. This CDR3 is built from 17 residues. This CDR3 reads CASSLVLGFSSGNTIYF. DNA for the CDR3: TGTGCCAGCAGCTTGGTCCTGGGGTTCAGCTCTGGAAACACCATATATTTT.

This clone was seen just once. V and J are TRBV6-5 and TRBJ2-3; 11 nucleotides align to TRBD2. V lost 7 bases and J lost 8; bases outside the gene matches: 5. Germline V lookup: CDR1 MNHEY, CDR2 SVGAGI. The CDR3 contains 13 residues. The CDR3 protein is CASNGLAGGTQYF. CDR3 nucleotides: TGTGCCAGCAACGGGCTAGCGGGGGGTACGCAGTATTTT.

The chain uses TRBV11-2 and TRBJ2-2, with 13 bases identical to TRBD2. Germline loops: CDR1 SGHAT, CDR2 FQNNGV. The CDR3 is made up of 15 amino acids. V lost 5 bases, J lost 6 bases, and 3 bases stayed unmatched. CDR3 loop: CASSPTSGRSGELFF. CDR3 coding DNA: TGTGCCAGCAGCCCGACTAGCGGGAGGTCCGGGGAGCTGTTTTTT.

This rearrangement joins TRBV18 to TRBJ2-7, with a possible D match to TRBD1 (6 bases). V was trimmed by 6 bases and J by 4 bases, leaving 7 bases between them. The CDR3 consists of 11 residues. CDR1 and CDR2 (germline): KGHSH, LQKENI. The CDR3 region is CASSGAYEQYF. The DNA for the CDR3 is TGTGCCAGCTCGGGGGCGTACGAGCAGTACTTC.

This clone has only one observation. V and J are TRBV27 and TRBJ2-5; possibly TRBD1 or TRBD2 for D (5 bases each). V shed 9 bases and J shed 4 bases, with 18 bases lying between them. This CDR3 is 14 amino acids long. The V gene's germline CDR1 is MNHEY and CDR2 SMNVEV (reference sequence). The CDR3 loop reads CARAGQGAGETQYF. In DNA, the CDR3 is TGTGCCAGGGCTGGCCAGGGCGCGGGAGAGACCCAGTACTTC.

This clone has a handful of counts. This specimen includes other DNA sequences encoding the same CDR3. The chain combines TRBV27 with TRBJ1-3, with D uncertain. The V gene's germline CDR1 is MNHEY and CDR2 SMNVEV (reference sequence). The CDR3 covers 13 residues. V was pared by 5 bases and J by 4 bases, with 9 bases between. CDR3 sequence: CASSPDGGNTIYF. CDR3 nucleotide sequence: TGTGCCAGCAGTCCCGACGGAGGAAACACCATATATTTT.